This T cell receptor beta chain was profiled in a study of blood T cell repertoires in COVID-19. The V segment lost 11 bases and the J segment 1 base; nucleotides outside the gene matches: 9. The germline CDR1 and CDR2 sequences are ENHRY and SYGVKD. CDR3 length equals 17 residues. The method was immunoSEQ multiplex PCR; TCRdb's version includes in-frame clones alone and lacks a portion of them. The sample includes roughly 100,000 clones, over 75% of them seen just once. This TCR was recovered from a man aged 45-65 years with acute or convalescent COVID-19. This chain joins TRBV10-3 and TRBJ2-1; TRBD2 matches at 15 bases. Sequenced input: peripheral blood. CDR3 nucleotides: TGTGCCGTTTCGCCGGGACTAGCGGGGGGTTCCTACAATGAGCAGTTCTTC. Protein product: CAVSPGLAGGSYNEQFF.